This T cell receptor (beta chain) was captured by sequencing in a study of CD8+CD57+ T cells in acquired aplastic anemia. For CDR3 and TCR beta VDJ profiling, genomic DNA was the template used. One entry per CDR3 protein results from TCRdb running MiXCR on the reads. There are about 40,000 distinct CDR3 sequences in the sample; roughly two thirds occur only once, and 50% to 70% lies in the top ten. The authors sequenced patients whose flow cytometry had shown CD8+CD57+ cell expansion. The CDR3 spans 15 residues. V lost 0 bases, J lost 6 bases, and 8 bases stayed unmatched. Looked up from germline, CDR1 is SNHLY and CDR2 is FYNNEI.

The sequenced sample was sorted CD4+, CD8+, or CD8+CD57+ T cells (not recorded which) from PBMCs. The clonotype originates from a human donor with aplastic anemia. The V call is TRBV2, the J call TRBJ2-7, with 7 bases fitting TRBD1. CDR3 loop: CASSEARDRVTEQYF. CDR3 coding DNA: TGTGCCAGCAGTGAAGCGCGAGACAGGGTTACCGAGCAGTACTTC.